This T cell receptor (beta chain) was identified during a study of blood T cell repertoires in COVID-19. Sequenced by immunoSEQ multiplex PCR; TCRdb stores in-frame clones only, minus some. Among fewer than 350,000 clones listed, around 85% were seen once. The receptor's source is a woman aged 25 to 39 who had recovered from COVID-19. Material for sequencing was peripheral blood.

CDR3 region: CASSQRGQGAKGANVLTF. The CDR3, as DNA: TGCGCCAGCAGCCAGAGAGGACAGGGGGCGAAGGGGGCCAACGTCCTGACTTTC. V and J are TRBV4-1 and TRBJ2-6; TRBD1 matches 11 bases. This CDR3 is 18 amino acids long. V lost 3 bases to trimming and J lost 4 bases; unmatched junction nucleotides: 8. Germline CDR1 and CDR2: MGHRA and YSYEKL.